This entry lists 9 T cell receptor beta chains sequenced from one sample in a study of T cell changes during pregnancy in multiple sclerosis. TCRdb's table, derived via immunoSEQ multiplex PCR, lists solely in-frame clones and lacks some. The sample records 55,000 to 85,000 clones, around 94% being singletons. Here the sequenced sample was peripheral blood, taken in the third trimester of pregnancy. These TCRs come from a female donor with multiple sclerosis, enrolled in a pregnancy study.

This sequence joins TRBV7-9 and TRBJ2-3; D is uncertain. Germline-derived CDR1 and CDR2 are SEHNR and FQNEAQ (reference sequence). Trimming took 5 bases from V and 3 from J, leaving 15 bases between them. The CDR3 spans 15 residues. CDR3 sequence reads: CASSPTSSVTDTQYF. CDR3 nucleotide sequence: TGTGCCAGCAGCCCTACTTCCTCCGTAACAGATACGCAGTATTTT. Filled out from reference TRBV7-9 and TRBJ2-3, the complete variable domain reads DTGVSQNPRHKITKRGQNVTFRCDPISEHNRLYWYRQTLGQGPEFLTYFQNEAQLEKSRLLSDRFSAERPKGSFSTLEIQRTEQGDSAMYLCASSPTSSVTDTQYFGPGTRLTVL.

The chain couples TRBV30 to TRBJ1-2; a weak D match, TRBD1 (5 bases). The V and J ends lost 0 bases and 8 bases respectively, with 13 bases between them. The germline V gene encodes CDR1 GTSNPN and CDR2 SVGIG (reference sequence). CDR3 length: 13 amino acids. This chain's CDR3 is CAWSVSGYEGYTF. CDR3 nucleotides: TGTGCCTGGAGTGTTTCAGGGTATGAGGGCTACACCTTC.

The rearrangement links TRBV5-4 to TRBJ1-3, with D perhaps TRBD1 (6 bases). The V gene's germline CDR1 is SGHNT and CDR2 YYREEE (reference sequence). There are 14 residues in the CDR3. V was pared by 1 base and J by 4 bases, with 9 bases between. The CDR3 nucleotides read TGTGCCAGCAGCTTGAGCGACAGGGGAAACACCATATATTTT. This sequence encodes CASSLSDRGNTIYF.

As DNA, the CDR3 is TGTGCCAGCAGCTCCAGTCCCGACTCTGGAAACACCATATATTTT. Amino acids: CASSSSPDSGNTIYF. The rearrangement joins TRBV6-5 to TRBJ1-3; D unclear. Germline V gives CDR1 MNHEY, CDR2 SVGAGI. V was pared by 6 bases and J by 0 bases, with 12 bases between. There are 15 residues in the CDR3.

The gene calls are TRBV6-5 and TRBJ1-2; D is uncertain. V lost 6 bases, J lost 0 bases, and 8 bases lay in between. CDR3 length equals 13 residues. Looked up from germline, CDR1 is MNHEY and CDR2 is SVGAGI. The CDR3 DNA follows: TGTGCCAGCAGAACTGACTCTAACTATGGCTACACCTTC. Protein: CASRTDSNYGYTF.

V is TRBV19 and J is TRBJ2-2; unclear D gene. Trimming removed 6 bases at V and 1 base at J, with 12 bases between. Germline CDR1 is LNHDA and CDR2 is SQIVND (reference sequence). The CDR3 extends over 15 amino acids. The CDR3 reads CASRGLGENTGELFF. CDR3 nucleotide sequence: TGTGCCAGTAGGGGTTTGGGCGAGAACACCGGGGAGCTGTTTTTT.

This sequence joins TRBV5-4 and TRBJ1-1; D uncertain. V was clipped by 2 bases and J by 3 bases, with 8 bases between them. This CDR3 spans 13 amino acids. Germline CDR1 and CDR2: SGHNT and YYREEE (reference sequence). The CDR3 region is CASSLVSDTEAFF. CDR3 DNA sequence: TGTGCCAGCAGCTTAGTTTCAGACACTGAAGCTTTCTTT.

This clone was seen once. The J gene is TRBJ2-7, the V gene TRBV7-2; 8 bases align to TRBD1. The germline gives CDR1 SGHTA, CDR2 FQGNSA. With 4 bases clipped from V and 0 bases from J, the junction kept 8 bases outside the gene matches. There are 16 residues in the CDR3. CDR3 sequence (DNA): TGTGCCAGCAGCTCCAGACCAGGACAGGGCTCCTACGAGCAGTACTTC. This codes for CASSSRPGQGSYEQYF.

The chain employs TRBV29-1 and TRBJ1-2; D perhaps matches TRBD1 (5 bases). CDR3 length: 11 residues. The ends were cut back, 6 bases at V and 7 bases at J, with 12 bases in the middle. Germline CDR1 is SQVTM and CDR2 is ANQGSEA. The DNA for the CDR3 is TGCAGCGTGGCGACAGAGTCTGGCTACACCTTC. Translated: CSVATESGYTF.